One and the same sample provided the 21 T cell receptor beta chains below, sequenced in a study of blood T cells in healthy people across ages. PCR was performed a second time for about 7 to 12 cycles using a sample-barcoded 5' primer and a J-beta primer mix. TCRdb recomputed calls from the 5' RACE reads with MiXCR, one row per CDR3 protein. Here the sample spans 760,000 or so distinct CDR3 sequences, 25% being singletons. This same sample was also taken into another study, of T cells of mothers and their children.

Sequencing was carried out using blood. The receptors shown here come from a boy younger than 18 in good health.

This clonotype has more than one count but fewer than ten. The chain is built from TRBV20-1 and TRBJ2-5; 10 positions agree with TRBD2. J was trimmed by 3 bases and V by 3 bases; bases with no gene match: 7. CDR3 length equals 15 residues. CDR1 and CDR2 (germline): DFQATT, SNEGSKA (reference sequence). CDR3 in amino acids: CSASGVAGGEETQYF. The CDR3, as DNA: TGCAGTGCTAGTGGGGTAGCGGGAGGTGAAGAGACCCAGTACTTC.

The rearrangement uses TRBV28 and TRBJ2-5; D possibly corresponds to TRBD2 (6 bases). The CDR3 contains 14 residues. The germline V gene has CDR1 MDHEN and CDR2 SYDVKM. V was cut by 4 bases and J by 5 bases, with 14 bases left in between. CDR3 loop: CASSSSWRAETQYF. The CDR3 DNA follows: TGTGCCAGCAGTTCCTCGTGGAGGGCCGAGACCCAGTACTTC.

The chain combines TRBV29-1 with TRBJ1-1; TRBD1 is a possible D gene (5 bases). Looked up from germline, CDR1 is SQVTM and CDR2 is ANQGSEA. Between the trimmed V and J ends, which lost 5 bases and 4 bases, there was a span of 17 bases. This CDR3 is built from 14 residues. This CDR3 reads CSVLIHRDRTEAFF. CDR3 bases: TGCAGCGTTCTAATACACCGGGACCGCACTGAAGCTTTCTTT. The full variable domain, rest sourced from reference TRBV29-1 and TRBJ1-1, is SAVISQKPSRDICQRGTSLTIQCQVDSQVTMMFWYRQQPGQSLTLIATANQGSEATYESGFVIDKFPISRPNLTFSTLTVSNMSPEDSSIYLCSVLIHRDRTEAFFGQGTRLTVV.

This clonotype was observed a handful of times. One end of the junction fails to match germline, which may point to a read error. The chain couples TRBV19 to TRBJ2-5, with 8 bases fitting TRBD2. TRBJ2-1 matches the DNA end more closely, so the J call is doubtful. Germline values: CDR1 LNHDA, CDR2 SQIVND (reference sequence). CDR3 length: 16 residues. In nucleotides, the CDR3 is TGTGCCAGTAGTAAGCCGCCTAGCGGGCCTTACAATGGGCAGTTCTTC. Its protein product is CASSKPPSGPYNGQFF.

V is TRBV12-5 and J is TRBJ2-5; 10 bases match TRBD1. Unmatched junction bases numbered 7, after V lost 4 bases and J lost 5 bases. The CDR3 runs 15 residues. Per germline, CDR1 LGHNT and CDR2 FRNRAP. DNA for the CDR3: TGTGCTAGTGGTTCCCGAGGGACAGGGGACGAGACCCAGTACTTC. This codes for CASGSRGTGDETQYF. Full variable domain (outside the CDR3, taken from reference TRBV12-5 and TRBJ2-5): DARVTQTPRHKVTEMGQEVTMRCQPILGHNTVFWYRQTMMQGLELLAYFRNRAPLDDSGMPKDRFSAEMPDATLATLKIQPSEPRDSAVYFCASGSRGTGDETQYFGPGTRLLVL.

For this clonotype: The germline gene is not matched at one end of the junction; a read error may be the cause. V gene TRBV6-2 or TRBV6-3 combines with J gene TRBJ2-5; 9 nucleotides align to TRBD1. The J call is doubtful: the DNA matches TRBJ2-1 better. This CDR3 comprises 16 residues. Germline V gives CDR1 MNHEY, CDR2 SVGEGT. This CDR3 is CASSYFVPDRGYEQFF. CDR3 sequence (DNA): TGTGCCAGCAGCTACTTCGTGCCGGACAGGGGCTATGAGCAGTTCTTC.

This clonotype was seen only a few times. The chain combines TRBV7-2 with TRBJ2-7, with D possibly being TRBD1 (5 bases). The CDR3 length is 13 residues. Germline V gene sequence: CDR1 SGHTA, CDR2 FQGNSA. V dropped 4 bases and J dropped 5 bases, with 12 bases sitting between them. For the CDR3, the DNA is TGTGCCAGCAGCTACAGTAGGGGTGACGAGCAGTACTTC. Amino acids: CASSYSRGDEQYF.

The CDR3 reads CASSVDSETQYF. CDR3 DNA sequence: TGCGCCAGCAGTGTGGATAGCGAGACCCAGTACTTC. The chain links TRBV10-2 to TRBJ2-5; D unresolved. The CDR3 totals 12 residues. The V end was cut by 4 bases, the J end by 5 bases, with 8 bases between. Germline V CDR1 and CDR2: WSHSY, SAAADI.

In DNA, the CDR3 is TGCGCCAGCAGTCATCTTCGGGCGGATACGCAGTATTTT. This translates into CASSHLRADTQYF. The chain couples TRBV4-1 to TRBJ2-3; D remains ambiguous. Trimming left V 6 bases short and J 6 bases short, with 13 bases between. The CDR3 is made up of 13 amino acids. Germline V gives CDR1 MGHRA, CDR2 YSYEKL.

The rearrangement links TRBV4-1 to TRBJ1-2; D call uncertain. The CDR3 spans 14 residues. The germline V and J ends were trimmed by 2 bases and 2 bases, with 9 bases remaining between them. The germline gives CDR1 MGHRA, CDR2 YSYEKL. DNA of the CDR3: TGCGCCAGCAGCCAACTCCATGGGAACTATGGCTACACCTTC. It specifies CASSQLHGNYGYTF.

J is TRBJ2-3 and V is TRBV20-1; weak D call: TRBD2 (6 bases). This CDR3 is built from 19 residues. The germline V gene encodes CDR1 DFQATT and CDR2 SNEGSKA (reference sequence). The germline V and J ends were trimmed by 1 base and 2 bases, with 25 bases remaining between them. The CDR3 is CSARVDYAVREDNTDTQYF. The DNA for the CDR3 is TGCAGTGCTAGAGTGGACTACGCCGTCCGAGAGGATAACACAGATACGCAGTATTTT.

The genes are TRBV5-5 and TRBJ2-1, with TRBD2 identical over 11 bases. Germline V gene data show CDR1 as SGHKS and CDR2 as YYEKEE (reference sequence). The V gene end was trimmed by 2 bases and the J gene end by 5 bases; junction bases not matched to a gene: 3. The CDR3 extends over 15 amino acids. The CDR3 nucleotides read TGTGCCAGCAGCTTTAGCGGGAGGGCTAACAATGAGCAGTTCTTC. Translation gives CASSFSGRANNEQFF.

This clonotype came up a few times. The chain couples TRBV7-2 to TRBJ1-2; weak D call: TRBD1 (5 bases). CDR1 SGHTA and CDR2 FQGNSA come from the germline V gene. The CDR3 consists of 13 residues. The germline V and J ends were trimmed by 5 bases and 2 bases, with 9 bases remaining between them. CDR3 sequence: CASSPGDNYGYTF. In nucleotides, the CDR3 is TGTGCCAGCAGCCCGGGGGACAACTATGGCTACACCTTC.

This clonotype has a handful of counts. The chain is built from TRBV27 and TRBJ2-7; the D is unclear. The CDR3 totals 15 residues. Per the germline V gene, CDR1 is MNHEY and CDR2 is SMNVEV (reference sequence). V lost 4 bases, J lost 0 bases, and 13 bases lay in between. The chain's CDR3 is CASSSPFRSSYEQYF. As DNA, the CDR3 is TGTGCCAGCAGTTCCCCATTTAGGAGCTCCTACGAGCAGTACTTC.

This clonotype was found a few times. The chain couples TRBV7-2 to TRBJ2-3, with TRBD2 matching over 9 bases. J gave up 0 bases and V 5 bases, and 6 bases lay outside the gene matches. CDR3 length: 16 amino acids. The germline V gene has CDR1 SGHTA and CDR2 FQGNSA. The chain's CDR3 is CASSHGTSRSTDTQYF. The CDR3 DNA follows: TGTGCCAGCAGCCACGGGACTAGCCGAAGCACAGATACGCAGTATTTT.

Here the CDR3 reads CASSYLVGRSSEAFF. DNA for the CDR3: TGTGCCAGCAGTTACCTCGTGGGGCGTAGTTCTGAAGCTTTCTTT. The chain carries TRBV6-2 or TRBV6-3 and TRBJ1-1, with a possible D match to TRBD1 (5 bases). CDR1 and CDR2 (germline): MNHEY, SVGEGT. Between the trimmed V and J ends, which lost 2 bases and 6 bases, there was a span of 16 bases. The CDR3 extends over 15 amino acids.

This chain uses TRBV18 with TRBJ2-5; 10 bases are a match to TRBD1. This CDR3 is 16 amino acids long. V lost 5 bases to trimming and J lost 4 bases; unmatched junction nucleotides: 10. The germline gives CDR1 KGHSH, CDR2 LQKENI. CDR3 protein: CASSSTTGGAGETQYF. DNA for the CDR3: TGTGCCAGCTCATCAACGACAGGGGGCGCGGGAGAGACCCAGTACTTC.

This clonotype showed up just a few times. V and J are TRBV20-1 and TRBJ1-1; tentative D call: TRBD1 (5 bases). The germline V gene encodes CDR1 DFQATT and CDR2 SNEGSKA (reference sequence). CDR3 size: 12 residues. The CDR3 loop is CRAGFMNTEAFF. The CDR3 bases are TGCAGAGCAGGGTTCATGAACACTGAAGCTTTCTTT.

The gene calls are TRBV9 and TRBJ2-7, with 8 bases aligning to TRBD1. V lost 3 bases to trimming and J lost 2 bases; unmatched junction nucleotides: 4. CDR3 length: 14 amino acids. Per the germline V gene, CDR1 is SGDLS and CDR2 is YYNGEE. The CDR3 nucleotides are TGTGCCAGCAGCGCGGACAGGGCGCCCTACGAGCAGTACTTC. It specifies CASSADRAPYEQYF.

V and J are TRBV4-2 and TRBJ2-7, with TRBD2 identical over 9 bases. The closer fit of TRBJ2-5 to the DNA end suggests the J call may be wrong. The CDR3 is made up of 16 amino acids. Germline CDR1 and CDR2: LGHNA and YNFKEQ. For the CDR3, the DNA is TGTGCCAGCAGCCAAGCGCTAGCGGGGCTCCAAGAGACCCAGTACTTC. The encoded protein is CASSQALAGLQETQYF.

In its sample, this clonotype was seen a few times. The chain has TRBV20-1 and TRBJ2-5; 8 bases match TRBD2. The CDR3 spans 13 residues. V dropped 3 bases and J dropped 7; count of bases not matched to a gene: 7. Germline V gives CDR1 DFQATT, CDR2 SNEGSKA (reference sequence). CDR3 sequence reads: CSARVLAVGTQYF. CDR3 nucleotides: TGCAGTGCTAGGGTACTAGCGGTGGGGACCCAGTACTTC.